This T cell receptor (beta chain) was identified during a study of shared clonotypes between healthy human individuals (TCRdb year 2020). In the study overall: Two women and a few men aged 18 to 49 years were included in the cohort. To increase sequencing depth and limit assay-specific biases, TCR repertoire library preparation and sequencing were carried out by different laboratories using diverse techniques. Per donor, leukapheresis produced somewhere between about 0.8 and 9 billion PBMCs. The study deeply sequenced blood TCR repertoires of several healthy adults to estimate repertoire size and the extent of clonotype sharing between individuals. Paper-wide results and their limitations: Sampling was restricted to blood, and TCR repertoires in tissues likely differ from the TCR repertoires found in blood. Pairwise subsampling led to the expectation that sequencing depth would affect the degree of clonotype sharing among donors. Because the study included only a small number of donors, the genetic and exposure-history diversity represented was limited.

On this clone itself: Its recognized antigen is unknown. Base qualities were left out, and no much larger clone turns up one base away.

TCR CDR3 regions were amplified from genomic DNA by multiplex PCR using the deep immunoSEQ assay. Genomic DNA extracted from each cell subset was distributed evenly over all wells of several immunoSEQ 96-well plates, and each plate served as one replicate. For unsorted PBMC, roughly 0.3 ug of genomic DNA, equivalent to 30,000 to 35,000 T cell genomes, went into each replicate PCR. Genomic DNA from unsorted PBMC was sequenced over ten immunoSEQ deep assay plates. The purified libraries were quantified using a Qubit 3.0 fluorometer, sized with a Bioanalyzer 2100, and then quantified again using the KAPA Library Quantification kit. A separate single-read 150-cycle Illumina NextSeq 550 flow cell was used to sequence each immunoSEQ 96-well plate. Per the original workflow: The immunoSEQ output contained only junctional sequences without quality scores, so filtering could not match that applied to full-length reads. Sequences were annotated with PyIR, a Python wrapper for IgBLAST v1.9, and V/J genes and CDR3 were assigned using IMGT germline references. Reads with weak V/J assignments (E-value above 1e-6), missing CDR3, stop codons, out-of-frame junctions, or ambiguous translated residues were removed. V3J clonotypes were defined as sequences sharing the same inferred V gene, J gene, and CDR3 amino acid sequence. The percentage overlap between two repertoires was calculated by dividing the number of shared unique clonotypes by the size of the smaller repertoire. Three approaches were used to assess repertoire richness: RTK rarefaction, the Chao1 estimator, and Recon v2.1 estimates of unobserved clonotypes. This immuneACCESS table, as held by TCRdb, lists in-frame sequences with V and J called but not all clones. Of the missing ones, under half trace to an unresolved V gene in checked studies; the others have no known cause. The D gene and trimming were derived from the DNA, and the V and J assignments and clone size from that table. The sample table shows about 460,000 clones, and roughly 80% are seen once. The leading ten clones occupy more than 10% of the sample.

Donors were healthy HIV-negative adults with no recently reported acute infections or vaccinations. Every donor was a Caucasian adult residing in Nashville, Tennessee, USA. For unsorted samples, tens of millions of PBMCs were counted and genomic DNA was extracted with the QIAamp DNA Blood Mini kit. After blood collection by leukapheresis, PBMCs were isolated using Ficoll-Histopaque density gradient centrifugation and then cryopreserved in the vapor phase of liquid nitrogen. Including the terminal cysteine and phenylalanine, the CDR3 comprises 14 residues. CDR3 DNA is the only sequence kept; it has 42 bases, read in frame from the first base. Trimming removed 6 bases from V and 4 bases from J; the gene matches leave 5 bases unexplained. The germline V gene (reference sequence) provides CDR1 MNHEY and CDR2 SMNVEV.

The chain joins TRBV27 to TRBJ2-1; 8 of the junction bases match TRBD2. The sequenced sample consisted of PBMCs. The receptor comes from a woman aged 35 to 49 in good health. Some clones in this sample may be carry-over from other donors' samples. DNA sequence: TGTGCCAGCAGGACGGGGACTAGTTACAATGAGCAGTTCTTC. Its coded protein is CASRTGTSYNEQFF.